This T cell receptor beta chain was found in a study of blood T cell repertoires in COVID-19. Study context: Sites in the United States, Italy and Spain provided acute and convalescent COVID-19 samples. PBMCs, B-cell-depleted T cells, or T cells provided the cDNA or gDNA that made up the material.

J was trimmed by 5 bases and V by 6 bases; bases with no gene match: 13. Germline assignment: CDR1 MNHEY and CDR2 SVGAGI. The CDR3 extends over 15 amino acids. This clone was seen just once. Study processing details: Amplification from reference gene primers served as the basis for estimated nucleated cell counts. Measured with immunoSEQ multiplex PCR; TCRdb has only the in-frame clones, and not every one. V, J and clone size reflect that table, while D and trimming were determined from the DNA. The sample lists under 150,000 clones; around 84% were seen once. This chain uses TRBV6-5 with TRBJ2-7; 7 positions match TRBD2. This TCR was recovered from a man in his forties with acute or convalescent COVID-19. Sequences were obtained from peripheral blood. CDR3 nucleotide sequence: TGTGCCAGCAGCTTACCGGGAGGTACTTTCAACGAGCAGTACTTC. It codes for CASSLPGGTFNEQYF.